This T cell receptor (beta chain) was documented in a study of blood T cell repertoires in COVID-19. Study in general: Researchers got acute and convalescent COVID-19 samples from the United States, Italy and Spain. PBMCs, B-cell-depleted T cells, or T cells provided the cDNA or gDNA that made up the material.

As processed by the authors: Nucleated cell number was recorded as an estimate derived from reference gene primer amplification. The table came from immunoSEQ multiplex PCR; TCRdb's copy has only in-frame clones and leaves some out. That table furnishes V, J and clone size, whereas the DNA furnished D and trimming. Seen here are 49,000 or so clones, roughly 84% observed once, and the top ten hold approximately 7.1%. This TCR derives from a man between 50 and 59 years old with active COVID-19. Sequenced input: peripheral blood.

CDR3 loop: CASLAGSTDTQYF. The CDR3 DNA sequence: TGTGCCAGTCTAGCGGGAAGCACAGATACGCAGTATTTT. This rearrangement joins TRBV6-6 to TRBJ2-3; 9 bases are shared with TRBD2. Germline trimming cut 9 bases from V and 0 bases from J; bases unmatched to any gene: 1. CDR3 length: 13 amino acids. Germline V gives CDR1 MNHNY, CDR2 SVGAGI (reference sequence).